These 5 T cell receptor beta chains came from one sample sequenced in a study of blood T cell repertoires in COVID-19. Libraries were prepared by immunoSEQ multiplex PCR; TCRdb keeps only in-frame clonotypes and omits some of them. The sample comprises some 300,000 clones, more than 85% of which are singletons, and approximately 4.1% rests with the top ten. Sequenced sample: PBMCs or T cells enriched from blood (not recorded which). These receptors all come from a woman aged 30 to 39 who had been exposed to COVID-19.

The CDR3 nucleotides read TGTGCCAGCAGCGTAGACTCAGGGCATTCACCCCTCCACTTT. Translated: CASSVDSGHSPLHF. The rearrangement uses TRBV9 and TRBJ1-6, with TRBD1 as a possible D gene (5 bases). V shed 0 bases and J shed 8 bases, with 9 bases lying between them. CDR1 is SGDLS and CDR2 is YYNGEE in the germline V gene. The CDR3 is made up of 14 amino acids.

This clone has a single count. The V gene is TRBV12-3 or TRBV12-4, the J gene TRBJ2-3; D gene uncertain. The ends were cut back, 1 base at V and 7 bases at J, with 6 bases in the middle. The CDR3 is made up of 12 amino acids. The CDR3 reads CASSLGAHTQYF. CDR3 sequence (DNA): TGTGCCAGCAGTTTAGGCGCCCATACGCAGTATTTT.

The chain links TRBV4-1 to TRBJ2-7, with 9 bases lining up with TRBD1. This CDR3 region has 14 residues. Trimming cost V 4 bases and J 7 bases; bases outside gene matches: 8. In germline, CDR1 is MGHRA, CDR2 YSYEKL. This chain's CDR3 is CASSPRTGEKEQYF. In DNA, the CDR3 is TGCGCCAGCAGCCCTAGGACAGGGGAGAAGGAGCAGTACTTC.

The genes are TRBV3-1 (or the pseudogene TRBV3-2) and TRBJ2-5, with TRBD1 identical over 8 bases. The CDR3 loop spans 13 amino acids. With V trimmed by 6 bases and J by 4 bases, 4 bases remained unmatched. Germline V gives CDR1 LGHDT, CDR2 YNNKEL (reference sequence). The chain's CDR3 is CASRAGGRETQYF. In DNA, the CDR3 is TGTGCCAGCAGGGCAGGGGGCCGAGAGACCCAGTACTTC.

The V call is TRBV28, the J call TRBJ2-3; no clear D gene. Deletions cut 3 bases from V and 0 bases from J, with 7 bases between. Looked up from germline, CDR1 is MDHEN and CDR2 is SYDVKM. The CDR3 runs 14 residues. The CDR3 DNA reads as TGTGCCAGCAGTTTCATTGGCAGCACAGATACGCAGTATTTT. Translated: CASSFIGSTDTQYF.